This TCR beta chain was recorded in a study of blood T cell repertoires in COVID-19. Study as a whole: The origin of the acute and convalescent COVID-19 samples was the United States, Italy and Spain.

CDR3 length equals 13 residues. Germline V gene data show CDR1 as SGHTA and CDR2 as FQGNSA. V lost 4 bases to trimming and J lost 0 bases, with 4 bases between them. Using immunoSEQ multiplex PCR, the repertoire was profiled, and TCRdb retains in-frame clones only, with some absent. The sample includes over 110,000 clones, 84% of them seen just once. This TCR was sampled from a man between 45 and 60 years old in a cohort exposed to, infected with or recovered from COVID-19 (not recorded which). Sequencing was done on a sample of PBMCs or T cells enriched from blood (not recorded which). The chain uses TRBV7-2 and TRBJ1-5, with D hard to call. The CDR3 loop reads CASSYYSNQPQHF. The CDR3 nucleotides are TGTGCCAGCAGCTATTATAGCAATCAGCCCCAGCATTTT.